Listed below are T cell receptor beta chains from one sample, sequenced in a study of blood T cell repertoires in COVID-19. TCRdb keeps only in-frame clones here, not all; method: immunoSEQ multiplex PCR. The table includes 150,000 to 200,000 clones, about 86% detected once. Material: peripheral blood. Receptors originate from a young man with acute or convalescent COVID-19. Each CDR3 is given with its conserved first and last residue. Fields, in order: CDR3 DNA, CDR3 protein, V gene, D gene, J gene, clone size. A D gene is named only where the DNA matches it firmly. A clone size is listed for some rows: how often the clone was seen (once, few, many), or a class if it is expanded.

TGTGCCAGCAGCTTGTCTAGCACAGATACGCAGTATTTT,CASSLSSTDTQYF,TRBV5-4,NA,TRBJ2-3,NA
TGTGCCAGCAGCATAAACAGGGTATCGGGCACTGAAGCCTTCTTT,CASSINRVSGTEAFF,TRBV7-9,NA,TRBJ1-1,NA
TGTGCCAGCAGGGAGGACGGTCTGAACACTGAAGCTTTCTTT,CASREDGLNTEAFF,TRBV28,NA,TRBJ1-1,NA
TGTGCCAGCAGCTTAGTCAGGGTCGATCAGCCCCAGCATTTT,CASSLVRVDQPQHF,TRBV7-9,NA,TRBJ1-5,NA
TGTGCCAGCAGCTTAGTACAGGGGACACTCTACGAGCAGTACTTC,CASSLVQGTLYEQYF,TRBV7-9,TRBD1,TRBJ2-7,NA
TGTGCCAGCAGTTGGTCGACAACAGAAAAACTGTTTTTT,CASSWSTTEKLFF,TRBV6-5,NA,TRBJ1-4,once
TGTGCCAGCATCATACTAATCGGCCCGGGTGGCTACACCTTC,CASIILIGPGGYTF,TRBV2,NA,TRBJ1-2,NA
TGTGCCAGCTCACCACGTTCTAGCGGGGGGCATAATGAGCAGTTCTTC,CASSPRSSGGHNEQFF,TRBV18,TRBD2,TRBJ2-1,NA
TGTGCCAGCAGCCAAACTAATCAGGATACGCAGTATTTT,CASSQTNQDTQYF,TRBV13,NA,TRBJ2-3,NA
TGCGCCAGCAGCTTTTACACCCTGGGCACAGATACGCAGTATTTT,CASSFYTLGTDTQYF,TRBV5-1,NA,TRBJ2-3,NA
TGTGCCAGCAGCCGACTCGGGACTAGTGCCGGGGAGCTGTTTTTT,CASSRLGTSAGELFF,TRBV4-2,TRBD2,TRBJ2-2,few
TGTGCCAGCAGCTTTAGCCCCAGCGACTATGGCTACACCTTC,CASSFSPSDYGYTF,TRBV5-6,NA,TRBJ1-2,NA
TGTGCCAGCAGCGTAGGACAGGGTGGCTATGGCTACACCTTC,CASSVGQGGYGYTF,TRBV9,TRBD1,TRBJ1-2,once
TGTGCCAGCTCACAGGGACAGGGGTCATTCCGGGAAAAACTGTTTTTT,CASSQGQGSFREKLFF,TRBV18,TRBD1,TRBJ1-4,once
TGTGCCAGCAGCTTGGGCAGATTGAACACTGAAGCTTTCTTT,CASSLGRLNTEAFF,TRBV7-3,NA,TRBJ1-1,NA
TGCGCCAGCAGCGGCGGGGGGGCCACAGATACGCAGTATTTT,CASSGGGATDTQYF,TRBV5-1,TRBD2,TRBJ2-3,NA
TGTGCCACCAGTGTTCCCCCGCAAGGGGCCCACACTTATGGCTACACCTTC,CATSVPPQGAHTYGYTF,TRBV24-1,NA,TRBJ1-2,NA